This paragraph reports one T cell receptor beta chain. Its antigen remains undetermined. The sample holds no much larger clone one base away, and base qualities are not on file. Systemically healthy Caucasian individuals from Russia, some 40 in total and aged about 6 to 100 years, were included as donors. Ten milliliters of peripheral blood were drawn from each donor into EDTA-treated Vacutainer tubes. Ficoll-Paque density-gradient centrifugation was used to isolate PBMCs, with at least 7 million per sample. Trizol reagent was used to extract total RNA from PBMCs, with at least 6 micrograms per sample. For every donor, flow cytometry on a PBMC aliquot measured the percentage of naive CD45RAhigh/CD27high T cells. These data originate in a study of blood T cells in healthy people across ages (dated by TCRdb to between 2015 and 2017). Concerning the study at large: Template switching captured roughly one uniquely barcoded TCR beta cDNA molecule per two T cells in model experiments. To avoid experimental bias, donors of different ages were randomly spread across the sequencing lanes. For two donors (one aged 18 to 30 and one aged 80 or older), the study analyzed two additional independent replicas of 1 million unique cDNA reads from the same blood draw. To track age-related changes in TCR beta repertoire diversity, the study relied on deep sequencing normalized with unique cDNA molecular identifiers. Four age groups were formed from the donors: young (average about 15 years), middle-aged (approximately 39), aged (over 55) and long-lived (about 80).

Libraries were built with 5' RACE. The sequencer listed for this sample is Illumina HiSeq 2500. The second PCR ran for roughly 7 to 11 cycles and used a J-beta primer mix along with a sample-barcoded 5' primer. A unique molecular identifier was introduced onto each TCR beta cDNA molecule by a template-switch 5' adaptor carrying 12 random nucleotides. At least 3 million CDR3-containing paired-end reads were obtained from each sample. The Mint cDNA synthesis kit, primed by a TRBC-specific oligonucleotide, was used to synthesize first-strand cDNA from all RNA. Following uracil-DNA glycosylase treatment, a first 18-cycle PCR with universal primers M1SS and BC2_uni_R was performed on all cDNA. Turning to the authors' computational methods: Normalization of each sample was performed by random selection of 1 million high-quality reads, each carrying a distinct molecular identifier. Reads with shared molecular identifiers were discarded instead of being binned into consensus sequences. MiTCR, run with a Q25 quality threshold and the strictest error-elimination algorithm, handled CDR3 identification, clonotype clustering and error correction. A nonparametric unseen species model with Euler transformation was used to estimate a lower bound on total TCR beta diversity. Through fastp at Q25 and MiXCR, TCRdb rebuilt clones from the public reads, retaining in-frame beta chains. Every entry covers one CDR3 protein and lists the most common genes and DNA from its rows. The V and J calls were determined by TCRdb, not by the authors. Counted in this sample were roughly 2 million distinct CDR3 sequences; about 50% of them appeared once. The top ten clones comprise around 2.1% of the sample.

From cysteine to phenylalanine, the CDR3 is 15 amino acids long. Only the CDR3 part of the read is kept: 45 bases, read in frame from the first base. The germline V gene encodes CDR1 MNHEY and CDR2 SVGAGI. V loses 7 bases, J loses 2 bases, and the germline ends lie 15 bases apart. Summary of the overall study and its limitations: Bulk unsorted PBMC profiling prevented conclusive comparison of naive and antigen-experienced compartments. Estimates of total diversity based on one million sequenced T cells were regarded as lower bounds and as underestimates. Because donor CMV infection status was unknown, age-related changes in expanded clonotypes were potentially confounded. Compared with the aged group, the long-lived group had more naive CD4+ T cells, fewer expanded clones and increased TCR diversity, suggesting age selection. There was a strong correlation between observed TCR beta diversity and the percentage of naive T cells measured by flow cytometry. Observed TCR beta diversity per million T cells fell roughly linearly with age, and a significant reduction was already apparent by age about 36.

This chain joins TRBV6-5 to TRBJ1-5; a confident D gene designation cannot be given. The specimen was blood. The origin of this receptor is a woman aged 40 to 50 in good health. CDR3 region: CASTPTGGGNQPQHF. DNA sequence: TGTGCCAGCACTCCCACGGGTGGGGGCAATCAGCCCCAGCATTTT.